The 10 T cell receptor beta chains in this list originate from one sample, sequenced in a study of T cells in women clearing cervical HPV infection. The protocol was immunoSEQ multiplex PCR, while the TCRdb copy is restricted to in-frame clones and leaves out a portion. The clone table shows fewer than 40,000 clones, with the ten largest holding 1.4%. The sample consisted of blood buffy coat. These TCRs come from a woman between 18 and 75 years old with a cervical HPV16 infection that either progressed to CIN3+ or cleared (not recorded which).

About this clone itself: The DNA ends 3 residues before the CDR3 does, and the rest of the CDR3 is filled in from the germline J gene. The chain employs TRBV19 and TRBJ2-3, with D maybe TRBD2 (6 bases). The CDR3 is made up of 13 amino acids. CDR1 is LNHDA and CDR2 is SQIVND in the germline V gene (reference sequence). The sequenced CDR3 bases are TGTGCCAGTAGTATAGATGGGGGGATGCCG. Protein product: CASSIDGGMP. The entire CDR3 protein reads CASSIDGGMPQYF.

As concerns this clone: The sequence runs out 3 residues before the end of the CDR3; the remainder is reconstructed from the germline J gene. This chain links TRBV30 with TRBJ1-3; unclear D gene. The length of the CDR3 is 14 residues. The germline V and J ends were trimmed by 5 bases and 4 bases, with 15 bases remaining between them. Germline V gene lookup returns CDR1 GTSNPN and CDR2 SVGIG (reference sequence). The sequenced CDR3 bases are TGTGCCTGGGGTCCCAATAAGGCCGGAAACACC. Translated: CAWGPNKAGNT. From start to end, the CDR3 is CAWGPNKAGNTIYF.

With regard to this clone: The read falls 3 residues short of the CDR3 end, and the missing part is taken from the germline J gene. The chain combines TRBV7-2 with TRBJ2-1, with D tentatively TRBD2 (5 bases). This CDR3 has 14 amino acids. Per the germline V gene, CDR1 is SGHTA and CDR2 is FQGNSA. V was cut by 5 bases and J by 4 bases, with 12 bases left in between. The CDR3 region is CASSPRAGYNEQFF. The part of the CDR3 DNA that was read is TGTGCCAGCAGCCCCCGGGCGGGTTACAATGAG.

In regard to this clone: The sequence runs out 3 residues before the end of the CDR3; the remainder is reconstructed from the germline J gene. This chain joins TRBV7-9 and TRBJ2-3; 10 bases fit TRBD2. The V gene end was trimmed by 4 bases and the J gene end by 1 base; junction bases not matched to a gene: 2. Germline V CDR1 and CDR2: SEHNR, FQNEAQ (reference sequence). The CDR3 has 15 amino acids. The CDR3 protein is CASSSLAGRTDTQYF. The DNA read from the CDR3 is TGTGCCAGCAGCTCACTAGCGGGGCGCACAGATACG.

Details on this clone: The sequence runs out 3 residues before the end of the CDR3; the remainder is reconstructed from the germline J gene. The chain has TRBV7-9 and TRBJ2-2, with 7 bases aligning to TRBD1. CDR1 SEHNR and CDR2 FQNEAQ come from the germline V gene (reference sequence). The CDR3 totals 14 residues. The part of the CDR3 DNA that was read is TGTGCCAGCAGCTCGGACAGGCGTAATGAAAAG. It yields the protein CASSSDRRNEK. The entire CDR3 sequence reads CASSSDRRNEKLFF.

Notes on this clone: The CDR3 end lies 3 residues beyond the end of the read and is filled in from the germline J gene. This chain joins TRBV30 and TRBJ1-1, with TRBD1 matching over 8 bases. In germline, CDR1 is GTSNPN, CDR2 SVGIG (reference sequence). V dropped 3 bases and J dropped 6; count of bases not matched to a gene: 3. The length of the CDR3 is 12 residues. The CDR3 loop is CAWSGQGPEAFF. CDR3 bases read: TGTGCCTGGAGCGGACAGGGCCCTGAA.

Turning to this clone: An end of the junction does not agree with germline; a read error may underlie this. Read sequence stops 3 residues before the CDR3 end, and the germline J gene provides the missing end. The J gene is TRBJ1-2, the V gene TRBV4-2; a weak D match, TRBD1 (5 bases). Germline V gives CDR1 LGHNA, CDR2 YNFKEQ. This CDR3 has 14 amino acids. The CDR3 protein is CASSQDVTAYGYTF. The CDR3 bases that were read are TGCGCCAGCAGCCAAGACGTGACAGCCTATGGC.

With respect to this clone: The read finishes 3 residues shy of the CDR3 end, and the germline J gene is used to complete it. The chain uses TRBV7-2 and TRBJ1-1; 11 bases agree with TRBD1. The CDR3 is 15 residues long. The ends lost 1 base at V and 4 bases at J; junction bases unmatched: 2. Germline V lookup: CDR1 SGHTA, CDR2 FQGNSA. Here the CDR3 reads CASSLGGTGGTEAFF. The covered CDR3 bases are TGTGCCAGCAGCTTAGGCGGGACAGGGGGCACTGAA.

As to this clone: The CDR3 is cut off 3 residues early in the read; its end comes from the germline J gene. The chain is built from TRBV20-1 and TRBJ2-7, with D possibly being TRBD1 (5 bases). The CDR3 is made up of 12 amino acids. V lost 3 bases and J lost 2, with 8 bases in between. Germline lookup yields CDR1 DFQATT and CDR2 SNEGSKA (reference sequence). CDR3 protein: CSASQGAYEQYF. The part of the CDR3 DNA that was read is TGCAGTGCTAGTCAGGGCGCCTACGAG.

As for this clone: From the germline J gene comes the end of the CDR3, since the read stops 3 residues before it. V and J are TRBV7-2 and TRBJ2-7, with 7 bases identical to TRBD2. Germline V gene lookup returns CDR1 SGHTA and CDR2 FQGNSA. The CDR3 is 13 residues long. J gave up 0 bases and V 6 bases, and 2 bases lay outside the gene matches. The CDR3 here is CASRSGDSYEQYF. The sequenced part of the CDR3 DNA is TGTGCCAGCAGGAGCGGGGACTCCTACGAG.